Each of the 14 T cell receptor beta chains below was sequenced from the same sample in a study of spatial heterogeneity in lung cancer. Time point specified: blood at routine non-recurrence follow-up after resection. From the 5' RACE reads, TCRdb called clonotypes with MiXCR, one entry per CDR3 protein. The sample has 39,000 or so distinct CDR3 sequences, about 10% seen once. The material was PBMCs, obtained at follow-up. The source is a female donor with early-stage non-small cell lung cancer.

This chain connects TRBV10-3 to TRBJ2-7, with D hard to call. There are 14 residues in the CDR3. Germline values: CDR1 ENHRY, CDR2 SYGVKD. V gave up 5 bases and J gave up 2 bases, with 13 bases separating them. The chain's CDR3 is CAISSDPTAYEQYF. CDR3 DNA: TGTGCCATCAGTTCCGATCCTACTGCCTACGAGCAGTACTTC.

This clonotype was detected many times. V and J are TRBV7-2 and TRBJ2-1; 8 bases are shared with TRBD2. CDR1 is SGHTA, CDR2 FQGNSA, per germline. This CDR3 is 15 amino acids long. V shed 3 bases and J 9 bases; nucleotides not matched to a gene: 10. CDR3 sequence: CASSLYNGGASEQFF. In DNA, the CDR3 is TGTGCCAGCAGCTTGTACAACGGGGGGGCCTCTGAGCAGTTCTTC.

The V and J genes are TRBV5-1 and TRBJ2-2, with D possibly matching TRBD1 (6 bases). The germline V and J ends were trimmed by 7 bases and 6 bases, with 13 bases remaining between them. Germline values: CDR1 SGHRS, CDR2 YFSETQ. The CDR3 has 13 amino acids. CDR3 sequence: CASDLTGSGELFF. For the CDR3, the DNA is TGCGCCAGCGATTTGACAGGCTCCGGGGAGCTGTTTTTT.

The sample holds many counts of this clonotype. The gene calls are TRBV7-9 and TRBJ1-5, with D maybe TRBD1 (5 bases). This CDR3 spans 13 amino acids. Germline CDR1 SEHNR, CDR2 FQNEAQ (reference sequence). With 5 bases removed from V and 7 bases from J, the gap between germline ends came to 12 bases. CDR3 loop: CASSKGTGQPQHF. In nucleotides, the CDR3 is TGTGCCAGCAGCAAGGGGACGGGACAGCCCCAGCATTTT.

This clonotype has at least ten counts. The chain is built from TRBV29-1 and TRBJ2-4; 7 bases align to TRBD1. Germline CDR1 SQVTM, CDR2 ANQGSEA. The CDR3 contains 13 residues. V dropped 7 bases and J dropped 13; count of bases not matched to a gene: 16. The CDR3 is CSGQPTGPGRQYF. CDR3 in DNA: TGCAGCGGCCAACCGACAGGGCCTGGACGGCAGTACTTC.

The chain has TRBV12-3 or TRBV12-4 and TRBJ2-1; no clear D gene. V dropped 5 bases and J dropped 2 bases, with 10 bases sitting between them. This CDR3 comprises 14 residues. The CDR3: CASSHTTAYNEQFF. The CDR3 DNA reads TGTGCCAGCAGTCACACGACTGCCTACAATGAGCAGTTCTTC.

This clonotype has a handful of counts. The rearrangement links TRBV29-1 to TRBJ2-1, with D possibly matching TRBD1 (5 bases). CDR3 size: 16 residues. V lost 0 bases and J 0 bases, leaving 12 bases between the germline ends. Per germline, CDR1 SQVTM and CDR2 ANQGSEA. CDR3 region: CSVEDLQGSSYNEQFF. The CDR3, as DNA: TGCAGCGTTGAAGATCTCCAGGGAAGCTCCTACAATGAGCAGTTCTTC.

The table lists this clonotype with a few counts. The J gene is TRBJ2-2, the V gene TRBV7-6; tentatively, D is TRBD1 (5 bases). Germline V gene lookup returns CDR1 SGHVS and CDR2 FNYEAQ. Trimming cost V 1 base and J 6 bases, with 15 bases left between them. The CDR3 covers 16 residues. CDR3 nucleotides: TGTGCCAGCAGCTTAGAGGGGCAAGATTCGGCCGGGGAGCTGTTTTTT. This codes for CASSLEGQDSAGELFF. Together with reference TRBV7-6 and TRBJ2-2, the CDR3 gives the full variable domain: GAGVSQSPRYKVTKRGQDVALRCDPISGHVSLYWYRQALGQGPEFLTYFNYEAQQDKSGLPNDRFSAERPEGSISTLTIQRTEQRDSAMYRCASSLEGQDSAGELFFGEGSRLTVL.

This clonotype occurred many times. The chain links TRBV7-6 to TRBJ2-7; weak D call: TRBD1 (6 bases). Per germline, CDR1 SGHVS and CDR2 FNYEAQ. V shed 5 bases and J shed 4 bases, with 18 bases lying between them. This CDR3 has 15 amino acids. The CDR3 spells CASSQGAGARYEQYF. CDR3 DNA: TGTGCCAGCAGCCAAGGGGCAGGGGCCCGATACGAGCAGTACTTC.

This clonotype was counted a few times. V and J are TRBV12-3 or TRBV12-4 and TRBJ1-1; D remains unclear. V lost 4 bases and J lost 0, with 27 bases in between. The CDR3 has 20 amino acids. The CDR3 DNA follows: TGTGCCAGCAGTTCTTCCCCCGAGAACAAGAAGGGAAGTATGAACACTGAAGCTTTCTTT. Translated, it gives CASSSSPENKKGSMNTEAFF.

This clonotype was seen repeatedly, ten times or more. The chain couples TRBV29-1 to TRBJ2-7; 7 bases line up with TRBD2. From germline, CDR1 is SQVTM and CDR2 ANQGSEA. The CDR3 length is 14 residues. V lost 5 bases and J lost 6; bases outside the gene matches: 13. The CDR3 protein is CSVLSSGGRAEQYF. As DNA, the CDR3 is TGCAGCGTTCTGTCGTCCGGGGGGAGGGCCGAGCAGTACTTC.

CDR3: CASSDWTGGRTDTQYF. The DNA of the CDR3 is TGTGCCAGCAGTGACTGGACAGGGGGCCGCACAGATACGCAGTATTTT. This chain links TRBV2 with TRBJ2-3, with 11 bases that match TRBD1. Germline values: CDR1 SNHLY, CDR2 FYNNEI. Unmatched junction bases numbered 3, after V lost 3 bases and J lost 1 base. The CDR3 is 16 residues long.

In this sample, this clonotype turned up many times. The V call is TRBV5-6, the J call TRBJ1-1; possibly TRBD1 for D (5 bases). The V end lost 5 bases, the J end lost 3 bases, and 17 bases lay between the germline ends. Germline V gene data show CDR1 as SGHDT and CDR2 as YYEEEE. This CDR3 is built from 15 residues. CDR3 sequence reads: CASRKGVLKDTEAFF. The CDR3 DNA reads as TGTGCCAGCAGAAAAGGGGTCCTAAAGGACACTGAAGCTTTCTTT.

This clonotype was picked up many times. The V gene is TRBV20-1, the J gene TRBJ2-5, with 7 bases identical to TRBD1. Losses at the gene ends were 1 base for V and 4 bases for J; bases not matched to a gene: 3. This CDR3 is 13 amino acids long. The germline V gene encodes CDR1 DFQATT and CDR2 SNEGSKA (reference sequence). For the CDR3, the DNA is TGCAGTGCTAGAGTAAACAGGGGAGAGACCCAGTACTTC. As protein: CSARVNRGETQYF.